Following are 15 T cell receptor beta chains from one sample sequenced in a study of T cells in Graves' hyperthyroidism and ophthalmopathy (dated by TCRdb to between 2019 and 2020). The library was produced with multiplex PCR. TCRdb records Illumina HiSeq 2000 as the sequencer. The TCR beta CDR3 regions were amplified from the RNA transcripts. For the first round of RT-PCR on the TCR CDR3, the HTBI primer set was used together with the Qiagen OneStep RT-PCR kit. The public reads were reanalyzed by TCRdb: fastp trimming at Q25, MiXCR alignment, in-frame beta chains only. Entries are consolidated by CDR3 protein sequence, retaining the most common genes and DNA. This sample gives about 600,000 distinct CDR3 sequences in total; approximately 15% of them show up just once. The ten largest clones take up around 7% of the sample. The source material was blood. Source of these receptors: a woman between 18 and 29 years old with Graves' ophthalmopathy.

This rearrangement joins TRBV12-3 or TRBV12-4 to TRBJ2-5, with 8 bases matching TRBD1. This CDR3 spans 14 amino acids. The V gene end was trimmed by 3 bases and the J gene end by 5 bases; junction bases not matched to a gene: 5. Written as DNA, the CDR3 is TGTGCCAGCAGTTTGACAGGGGTCTGGGAGACCCAGTACTTC. Its protein is CASSLTGVWETQYF.

This clonotype was seen many times. This chain connects TRBV19 to TRBJ2-7; D may be TRBD2 (5 bases). Deletions cut 1 base from V and 0 bases from J, with 10 bases between. This CDR3 comprises 15 residues. CDR1 is LNHDA and CDR2 is SQIVND in the germline V gene (reference sequence). Written as DNA, the CDR3 is TGTGCCAGTAGTATAGCAGACGGGGTCTCCTACGAGCAGTACTTC. Translation gives CASSIADGVSYEQYF.

This clonotype was recorded many times. This rearrangement joins TRBV9 to TRBJ1-1; D unresolved. Germline V gives CDR1 SGDLS, CDR2 YYNGEE. This CDR3 is 13 amino acids long. V gave up 4 bases and J gave up 3 bases, with 10 bases separating them. CDR3 bases: TGTGCCAGCAGCATTTTCGGGGACACTGAAGCTTTCTTT. Amino acids: CASSIFGDTEAFF.

This clonotype was detected ten times or more. J is TRBJ2-2 and V is TRBV18; 7 bases agree with TRBD1. The CDR3 runs to 16 residues. Germline values: CDR1 KGHSH, CDR2 LQKENI. V lost 3 bases and J lost 0; bases outside the gene matches: 4. CDR3 residues: CASSPPGTANTGELFF. In nucleotides, the CDR3 is TGTGCCAGCTCACCCCCAGGGACAGCGAACACCGGGGAGCTGTTTTTT.

The sample holds a few counts of this clonotype. CDR3 sequence (DNA): TGTGCCAGCAGCATATCCGGGACAGGGGACCTACCCTACGAGCAGTACTTC. Encoded protein: CASSISGTGDLPYEQYF. The J gene is TRBJ2-7, the V gene TRBV7-6; 10 bases map to TRBD1. V lost 5 bases to trimming and J lost 2 bases; unmatched junction nucleotides: 12. Germline V gene data show CDR1 as SGHVS and CDR2 as FNYEAQ. This CDR3 is 17 amino acids long.

The V and J genes are TRBV20-1 and TRBJ1-2, with TRBD1 matching 10 bases. V was clipped by 3 bases and J by 4 bases; unmatched bases: 11. The CDR3 covers 16 residues. Germline-derived CDR1 and CDR2 are DFQATT and SNEGSKA (reference sequence). The CDR3 protein is CSASAIPGQGRYGYTF. CDR3 in DNA: TGCAGTGCTAGCGCTATCCCGGGACAGGGGCGCTATGGCTACACCTTC.

This clonotype was detected ten times or more. The V and J genes are TRBV28 and TRBJ2-7; 11 bases agree with TRBD2. V shed 6 bases, J shed 0 bases, and the junction held 1 base outside the gene matches. Germline V lookup: CDR1 MDHEN, CDR2 SYDVKM. The CDR3 runs to 14 residues. The CDR3 DNA follows: TGTGCCAGCAGAACTAGCGGGAGCTCCTACGAGCAGTACTTC. It yields the protein CASRTSGSSYEQYF.

This rearrangement joins TRBV14 to TRBJ2-4; a weak D match, TRBD1 (5 bases). The CDR3 extends over 16 amino acids. Germline lookup yields CDR1 SGHDN and CDR2 FVKESK. The V gene lost 0 bases and the J gene lost 0 bases, with 9 bases spanning the gap. The CDR3 loop reads CASSQEQGAAKNIQYF. The DNA for the CDR3 is TGTGCCAGCAGCCAAGAGCAGGGCGCAGCCAAAAACATTCAGTACTTC.

This chain connects TRBV30 to TRBJ1-6; 10 nucleotides line up with TRBD1. The CDR3 consists of 14 residues. From germline, CDR1 is GTSNPN and CDR2 SVGIG (reference sequence). Trimming removed 4 bases from V and 8 bases from J; junction bases left unmatched: 5. This CDR3 is CAWTTGTGDSPLHF. The DNA for the CDR3 is TGTGCCTGGACGACCGGGACAGGGGATTCACCCCTCCACTTT.

This clonotype turned up a few times. The V and J genes are TRBV5-1 and TRBJ2-3, with 8 bases identical to TRBD1. Germline V gene data show CDR1 as SGHRS and CDR2 as YFSETQ. V was pared by 7 bases and J by 4 bases, with 11 bases of the junction left unmatched. The CDR3 sequence is 15 residues long. The CDR3 DNA reads as TGCGCCAGCCAAAACACAGGGGGATTATCAGATACGCAGTATTTT. It specifies CASQNTGGLSDTQYF.

In this sample, this clonotype turned up many times. The rearrangement uses TRBV9 and TRBJ2-1; D is ambiguous. This CDR3 region has 13 residues. Germline values: CDR1 SGDLS, CDR2 YYNGEE. V lost 1 base to trimming and J lost 9 bases, with 11 bases between them. The chain's CDR3 is CASSVLRVGEQFF. CDR3 coding DNA: TGTGCCAGCAGCGTATTAAGGGTTGGTGAGCAGTTCTTC.

CDR3 residues: CASSQLFRDSDHHTDTQYF. The DNA of the CDR3 is TGTGCCAGCAGCCAATTATTCCGGGACAGCGATCACCACACAGATACGCAGTATTTT. The rearrangement uses TRBV3-1 and TRBJ2-3, with 7 bases matching TRBD1. Germline CDR1 reads LGHDT; CDR2 reads YNNKEL (reference sequence). This CDR3 contains 19 residues. J lost 2 bases, V lost 2 bases, and 16 bases had no gene match.

This clonotype came up many times. The chain recombines TRBV7-2 with TRBJ2-4, with 7 bases that match TRBD2. CDR1 SGHTA and CDR2 FQGNSA come from the germline V gene. The CDR3 contains 22 residues. After removal of 6 bases from V and 3 bases from J, the junction contained 29 bases not matched to a gene. This CDR3 reads CASSRTHPILSGAGLVKNIQYF. The CDR3 DNA reads as TGTGCCAGCAGTCGTACCCATCCGATATTAAGCGGGGCGGGGTTAGTCAAAAACATTCAGTACTTC.

V gene TRBV6-1 combines with J gene TRBJ2-7; D unclear. Germline lookup yields CDR1 MNHNS and CDR2 SASEGT. Trimming cost V 1 base and J 2 bases, with 9 bases left between them. The CDR3 is 14 amino acids. CDR3 nucleotide sequence: TGTGCCAGCAGTGAAGGACGGTGGCCCTACGAGCAGTACTTC. This encodes CASSEGRWPYEQYF.

This clonotype appeared a few times. The V call is TRBV3-1, the J call TRBJ2-7, with 9 bases that match TRBD1. CDR3 length: 21 amino acids. The germline gives CDR1 LGHDT, CDR2 YNNKEL (reference sequence). V shed 1 base, J shed 3 bases, and the junction held 22 bases outside the gene matches. The DNA for the CDR3 is TGTGCCAGCAGCCAAGGGGAAATCCGGGACAGGGTACACCTCCCAATCTACGAGCAGTACTTC. Amino acid sequence: CASSQGEIRDRVHLPIYEQYF.